A single T cell receptor beta chain is shown here with its context. Its antigen remains unidentified. These data are taken from a study of resident and recirculating memory T cells in vitiligo. Study-wide findings and caveats: Non-conserved TCRs across sites and patients suggested distinct clones per lesion. No unique dominant TCR clone was found in vitiligo lesions.

Assay: immunoSEQ multiplex PCR; the TCRdb copy retains only in-frame clones and omits some. The table lists 75,000 to 95,000 clones, roughly 94% of them singletons. V trimming: 4 bases; J trimming: 7 bases; junction bases outside the gene matches: 16. This CDR3 contains 18 residues. Germline assignment: CDR1 SGHRS and CDR2 YFSETQ. J is TRBJ1-4 and V is TRBV5-1; TRBD1 matches at 10 bases. The receptor comes from a male donor with vitiligo. Sequenced input: blood. The DNA of the CDR3 is TGCGCCAGCAGCGACCGGGACAGGGGAAAGGGGAACGGTGAAAAACTGTTTTTT. Translating gives CASSDRDRGKGNGEKLFF.